This T cell receptor (beta chain) was retrieved from a study of cytomegalovirus exposure and HLA in healthy donors. V gave up 4 bases and J gave up 6 bases, with 15 bases separating them. The germline V gene has CDR1 SGHNT and CDR2 YYREEE (reference sequence). This CDR3 region has 14 residues. The primer mix had 60 Vbeta and 13 Jbeta primers. Only in-frame clones appear in the TCRdb table, and some are missing; sequencing was by immunoSEQ multiplex PCR. The repertoire has approximately 220,000 clones, roughly 85% of them found once; the top ten carry roughly 1.9%. The chain carries TRBV5-4 and TRBJ2-3; D unresolved. Source material: PBMCs. The clonotype originates from a male donor in good health and CMV-seronegative. The CDR3 is CASSLGSVVDTQYF. DNA of the CDR3: TGTGCCAGCAGCCTGGGCTCGGTTGTGGATACGCAGTATTTT.